This T cell receptor beta chain emerged from a study of blood T cell repertoires in COVID-19. As for the study in general: The cDNA or gDNA used as material had been derived from T cells, B-cell-depleted T cells, or PBMCs.

Seattle enrolled patients during active infection and tracked them longitudinally. Original analysis: Amplification of reference gene primers was used by the study to estimate nucleated cell counts. The protocol was immunoSEQ multiplex PCR, while the TCRdb copy is restricted to in-frame clones and leaves out a portion. V and J calls and clone size are those listed in that table; D and trimming were worked out from the DNA. The sample records approximately 480,000 clones, 89% being singletons. Trimming removed 6 bases from V and 7 bases from J, with 15 bases in between. The CDR3 consists of 13 residues. Per the germline V gene, CDR1 is SGHAT and CDR2 is FQNNGV.

The sequence came from a man aged 18 to 35 with COVID-19, enrolled during active disease. This chain connects TRBV11-2 to TRBJ1-2, with TRBD1 as a possible D gene (6 bases). Material for sequencing was peripheral blood. CDR3 region: CASRNTRTAGYTF. The CDR3 DNA follows: TGTGCCAGCAGAAACACTCGGACAGCTGGCTACACCTTC.